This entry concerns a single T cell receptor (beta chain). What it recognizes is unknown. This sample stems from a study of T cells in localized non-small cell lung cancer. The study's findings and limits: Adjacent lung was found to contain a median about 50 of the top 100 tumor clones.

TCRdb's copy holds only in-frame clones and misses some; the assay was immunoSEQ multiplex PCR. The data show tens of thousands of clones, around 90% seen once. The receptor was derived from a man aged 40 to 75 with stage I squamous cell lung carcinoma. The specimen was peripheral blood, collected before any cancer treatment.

CDR3 sequence reads: CASSLGTQGFEQYF. In DNA, the CDR3 is TGTGCCAGCAGTTTAGGGACACAGGGCTTCGAGCAGTACTTC. The chain links TRBV6-5 to TRBJ2-7, with a weak D call TRBD1 (6 bases). Between the trimmed V and J ends, which lost 4 bases and 6 bases, there was a span of 16 bases. CDR1 is MNHEY and CDR2 is SVGAGI in the germline V gene. The CDR3 runs 14 residues.